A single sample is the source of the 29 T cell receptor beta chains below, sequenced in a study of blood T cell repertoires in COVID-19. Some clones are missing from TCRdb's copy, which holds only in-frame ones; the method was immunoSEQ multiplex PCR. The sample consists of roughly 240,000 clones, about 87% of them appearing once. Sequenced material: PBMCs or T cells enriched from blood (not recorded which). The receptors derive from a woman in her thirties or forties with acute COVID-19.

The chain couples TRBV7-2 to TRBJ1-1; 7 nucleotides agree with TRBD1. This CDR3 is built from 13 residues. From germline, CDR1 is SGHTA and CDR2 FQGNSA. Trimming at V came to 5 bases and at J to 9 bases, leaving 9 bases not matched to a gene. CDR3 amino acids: CASSRPTGTQAFF. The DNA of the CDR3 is TGTGCCAGCAGCCGACCGACAGGGACCCAAGCTTTCTTT.

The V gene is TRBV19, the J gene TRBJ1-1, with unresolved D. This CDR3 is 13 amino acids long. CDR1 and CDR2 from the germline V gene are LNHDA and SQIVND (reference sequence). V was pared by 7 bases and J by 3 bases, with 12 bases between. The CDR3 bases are TGTGCCAGTACCCCCTCCGGTTACACTGAAGCTTTCTTT. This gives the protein CASTPSGYTEAFF.

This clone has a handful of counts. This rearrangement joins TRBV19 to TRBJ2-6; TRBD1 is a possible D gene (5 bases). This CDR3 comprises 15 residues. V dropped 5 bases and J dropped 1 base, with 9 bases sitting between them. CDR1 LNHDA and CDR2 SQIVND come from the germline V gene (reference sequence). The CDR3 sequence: CASSSQVSGANVLTF. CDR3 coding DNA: TGTGCCAGTAGTTCACAGGTTTCTGGGGCCAACGTCCTGACTTTC.

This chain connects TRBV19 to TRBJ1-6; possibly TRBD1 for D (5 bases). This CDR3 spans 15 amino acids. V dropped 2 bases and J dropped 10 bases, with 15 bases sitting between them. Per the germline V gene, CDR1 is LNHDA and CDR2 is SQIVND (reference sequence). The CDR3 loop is CASSIRQGHGSPLHF. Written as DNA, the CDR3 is TGTGCCAGTAGTATAAGGCAGGGTCACGGGTCACCCCTCCACTTT.

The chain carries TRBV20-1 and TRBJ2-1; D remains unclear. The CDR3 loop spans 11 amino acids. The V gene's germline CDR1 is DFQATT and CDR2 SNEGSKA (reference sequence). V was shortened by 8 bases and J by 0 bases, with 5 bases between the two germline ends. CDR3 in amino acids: CSYNSYNEQFF. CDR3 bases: TGCAGTTATAACTCCTACAATGAGCAGTTCTTC.

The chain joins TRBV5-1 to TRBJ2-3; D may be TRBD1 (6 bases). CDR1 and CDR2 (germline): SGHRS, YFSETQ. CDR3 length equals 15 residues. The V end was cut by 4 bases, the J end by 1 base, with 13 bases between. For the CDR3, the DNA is TGCGCCAGCAGCCTGGACAGTGCCGGCACAGATACGCAGTATTTT. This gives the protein CASSLDSAGTDTQYF.

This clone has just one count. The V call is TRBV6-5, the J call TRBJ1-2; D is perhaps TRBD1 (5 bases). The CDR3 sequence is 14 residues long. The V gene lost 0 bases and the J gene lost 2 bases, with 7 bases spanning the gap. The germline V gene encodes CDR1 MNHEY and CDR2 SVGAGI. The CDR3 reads CASSYSSGNYGYTF. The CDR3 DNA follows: TGTGCCAGCAGTTACTCGTCAGGGAACTATGGCTACACCTTC.

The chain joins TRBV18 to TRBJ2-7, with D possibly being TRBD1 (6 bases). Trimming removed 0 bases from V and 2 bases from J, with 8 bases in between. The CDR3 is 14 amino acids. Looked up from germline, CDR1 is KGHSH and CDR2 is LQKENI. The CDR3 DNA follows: TGTGCCAGCTCACCACCGGGGGCCACCTACGAGCAGTACTTC. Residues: CASSPPGATYEQYF.

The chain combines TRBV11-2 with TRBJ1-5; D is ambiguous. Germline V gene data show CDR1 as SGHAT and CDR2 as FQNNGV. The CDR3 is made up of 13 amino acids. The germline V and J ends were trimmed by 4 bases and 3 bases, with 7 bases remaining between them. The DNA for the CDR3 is TGTGCCAGCAGCTACCGGGACAATCAGCCCCAGCATTTT. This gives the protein CASSYRDNQPQHF.

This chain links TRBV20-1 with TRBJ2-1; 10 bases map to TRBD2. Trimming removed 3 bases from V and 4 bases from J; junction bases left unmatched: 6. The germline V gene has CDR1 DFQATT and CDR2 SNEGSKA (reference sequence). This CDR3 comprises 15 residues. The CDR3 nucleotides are TGCAGTGCTAGTAGGGCACTAGCGGGGTACAATGAGCAGTTCTTC. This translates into CSASRALAGYNEQFF.

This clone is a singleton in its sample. The CDR3 loop is CASIDRGRTEAFF. The DNA of the CDR3 is TGTGCCAGTATCGACAGGGGGCGAACTGAAGCTTTCTTT. The V and J genes are TRBV19 and TRBJ1-1; TRBD1 aligns across 10 bases. In germline, CDR1 is LNHDA, CDR2 SQIVND (reference sequence). After removal of 7 bases from V and 5 bases from J, the junction contained 4 bases not matched to a gene. The CDR3 is 13 amino acids. The variable domain in full, with the rest retrieved from reference TRBV19 and TRBJ1-1, is DGGITQSPKYLFRKEGQNVTLSCEQNLNHDAMYWYRQDPGQGLRLIYYSQIVNDFQKGDIAEGYSVSREKKESFPLTVTSAQKNPTAFYLCASIDRGRTEAFFGQGTRLTVV.

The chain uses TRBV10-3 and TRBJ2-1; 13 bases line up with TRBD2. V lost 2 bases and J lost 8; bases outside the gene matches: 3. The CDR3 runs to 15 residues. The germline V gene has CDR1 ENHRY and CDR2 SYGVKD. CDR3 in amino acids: CAISETSGRGHEQFF. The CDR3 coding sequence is TGTGCCATCAGTGAGACTAGCGGGAGGGGACATGAGCAGTTCTTC.

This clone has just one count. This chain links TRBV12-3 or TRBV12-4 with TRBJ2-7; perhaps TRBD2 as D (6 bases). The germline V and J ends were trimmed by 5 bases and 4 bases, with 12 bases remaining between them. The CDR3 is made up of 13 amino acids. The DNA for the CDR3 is TGTGCCAGCAGTCACCGGCGGGGTTACGAGCAGTACGTC. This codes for CASSHRRGYEQYV.

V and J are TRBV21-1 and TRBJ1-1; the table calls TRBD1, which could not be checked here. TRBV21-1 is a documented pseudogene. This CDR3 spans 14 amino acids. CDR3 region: CASRSTGLCTEAFF. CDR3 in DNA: TGTGCCAGCAGATCGACAGGGTTGTGCACTGAAGCTTTCTTT.

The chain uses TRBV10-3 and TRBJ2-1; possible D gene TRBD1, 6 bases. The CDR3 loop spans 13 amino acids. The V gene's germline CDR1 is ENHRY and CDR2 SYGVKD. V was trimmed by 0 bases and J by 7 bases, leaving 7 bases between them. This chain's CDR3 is CAISESRGNEQFF. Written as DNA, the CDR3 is TGTGCCATCAGTGAGTCGAGGGGGAATGAGCAGTTCTTC.

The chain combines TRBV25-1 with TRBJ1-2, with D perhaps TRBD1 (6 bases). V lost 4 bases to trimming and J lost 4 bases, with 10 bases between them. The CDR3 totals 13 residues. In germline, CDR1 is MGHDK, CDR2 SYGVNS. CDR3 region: CASSAQGVYGYTF. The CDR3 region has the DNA TGTGCCAGCAGTGCACAGGGAGTCTATGGCTACACCTTC.

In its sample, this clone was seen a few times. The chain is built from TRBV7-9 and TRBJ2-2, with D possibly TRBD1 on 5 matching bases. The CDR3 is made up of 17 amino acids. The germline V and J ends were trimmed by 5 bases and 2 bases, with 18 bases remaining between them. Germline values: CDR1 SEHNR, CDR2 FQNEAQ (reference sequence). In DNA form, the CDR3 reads TGTGCCAGCAGCCCAGTACCGGGCGACAGTAACACCGGGGAGCTGTTTTTT. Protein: CASSPVPGDSNTGELFF.

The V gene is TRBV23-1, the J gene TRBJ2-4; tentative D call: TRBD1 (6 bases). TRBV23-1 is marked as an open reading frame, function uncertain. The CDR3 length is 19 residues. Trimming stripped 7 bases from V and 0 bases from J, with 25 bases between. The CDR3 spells CASKDRLLAPLLAKNIQYF. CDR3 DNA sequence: TGCGCCAGCAAGGACAGACTCTTGGCCCCGCTCTTAGCCAAAAACATTCAGTACTTC.

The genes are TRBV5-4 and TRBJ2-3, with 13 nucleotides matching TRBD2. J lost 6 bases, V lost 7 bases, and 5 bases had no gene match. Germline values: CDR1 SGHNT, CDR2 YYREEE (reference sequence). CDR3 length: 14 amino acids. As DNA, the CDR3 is TGTGCCAGCGCACTAGCGGGAGGGGGGGATACGCAGTATTTT. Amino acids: CASALAGGGDTQYF. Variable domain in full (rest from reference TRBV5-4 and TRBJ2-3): ETGVTQSPTHLIKTRGQQVTLRCSSQSGHNTVSWYQQALGQGPQFIFQYYREEENGRGNFPPRFSGLQFPNYSSELNVNALELDDSALYLCASALAGGGDTQYFGPGTRLTVL.

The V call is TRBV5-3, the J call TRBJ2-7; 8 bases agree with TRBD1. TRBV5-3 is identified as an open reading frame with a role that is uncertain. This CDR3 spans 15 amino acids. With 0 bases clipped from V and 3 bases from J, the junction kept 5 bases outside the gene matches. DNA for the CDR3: TGTGCCAGAAGCTTGGCGGCAGGGGGCGACTACGAGCAGTACTTC. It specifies CARSLAAGGDYEQYF.

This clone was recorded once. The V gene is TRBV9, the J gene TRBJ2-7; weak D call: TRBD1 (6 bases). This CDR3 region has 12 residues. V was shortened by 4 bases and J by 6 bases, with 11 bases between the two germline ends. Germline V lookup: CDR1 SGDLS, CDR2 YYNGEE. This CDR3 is CASSSQGGEQYF. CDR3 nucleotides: TGTGCCAGCAGCTCACAGGGTGGCGAGCAGTACTTC.

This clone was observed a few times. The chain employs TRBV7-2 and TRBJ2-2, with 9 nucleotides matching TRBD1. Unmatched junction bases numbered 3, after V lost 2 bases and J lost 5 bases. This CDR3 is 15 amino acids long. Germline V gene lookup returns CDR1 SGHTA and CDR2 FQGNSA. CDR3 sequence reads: CASSLRQGGTGELFF. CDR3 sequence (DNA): TGTGCCAGCAGCTTACGACAGGGGGGGACCGGGGAGCTGTTTTTT. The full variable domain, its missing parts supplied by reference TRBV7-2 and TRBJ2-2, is GAGVSQSPSNKVTEKGKDVELRCDPISGHTALYWYRQSLGQGLEFLIYFQGNSAPDKSGLPSDRFSAERTGGSVSTLTIQRTQQEDSAVYLCASSLRQGGTGELFFGEGSRLTVL.

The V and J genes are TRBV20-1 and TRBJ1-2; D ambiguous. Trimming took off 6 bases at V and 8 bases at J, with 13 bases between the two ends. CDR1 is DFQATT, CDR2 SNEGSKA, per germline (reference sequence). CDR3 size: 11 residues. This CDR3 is CSANDLRGYTF. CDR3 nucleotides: TGCAGTGCGAATGACCTGAGGGGCTACACCTTC.

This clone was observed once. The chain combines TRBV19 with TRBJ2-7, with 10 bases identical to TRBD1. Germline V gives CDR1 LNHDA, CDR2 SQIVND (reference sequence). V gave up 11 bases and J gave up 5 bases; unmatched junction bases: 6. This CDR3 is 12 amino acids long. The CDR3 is CADRTGGHEQYV. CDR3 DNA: TGTGCCGATAGGACAGGGGGACACGAGCAGTACGTC.

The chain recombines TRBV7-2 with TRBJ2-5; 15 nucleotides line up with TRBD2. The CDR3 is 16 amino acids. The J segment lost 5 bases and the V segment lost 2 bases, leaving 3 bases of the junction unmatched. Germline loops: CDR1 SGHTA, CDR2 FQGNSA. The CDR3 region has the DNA TGTGCCAGCAGCTTACCGGGACTAGCGGGGGGTGAGACCCAGTACTTC. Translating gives CASSLPGLAGGETQYF. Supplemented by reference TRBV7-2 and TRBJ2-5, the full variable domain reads GAGVSQSPSNKVTEKGKDVELRCDPISGHTALYWYRQSLGQGLEFLIYFQGNSAPDKSGLPSDRFSAERTGGSVSTLTIQRTQQEDSAVYLCASSLPGLAGGETQYFGPGTRLLVL.

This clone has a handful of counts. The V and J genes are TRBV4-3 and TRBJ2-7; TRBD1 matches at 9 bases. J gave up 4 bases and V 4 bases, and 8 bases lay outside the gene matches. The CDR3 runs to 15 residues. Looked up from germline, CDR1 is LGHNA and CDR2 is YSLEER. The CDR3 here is CASSPLGTGRYEQYF. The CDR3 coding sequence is TGCGCCAGCAGCCCCCTTGGGACAGGGAGATACGAGCAGTACTTC.

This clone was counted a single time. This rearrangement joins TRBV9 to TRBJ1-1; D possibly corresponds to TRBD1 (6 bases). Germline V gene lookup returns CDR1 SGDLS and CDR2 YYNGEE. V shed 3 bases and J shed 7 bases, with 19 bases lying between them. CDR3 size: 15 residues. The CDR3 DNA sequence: TGTGCCAGCAGCGCTATTGGGGAGGGGGAAGGTGAAGCTTTCTTT. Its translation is CASSAIGEGEGEAFF.

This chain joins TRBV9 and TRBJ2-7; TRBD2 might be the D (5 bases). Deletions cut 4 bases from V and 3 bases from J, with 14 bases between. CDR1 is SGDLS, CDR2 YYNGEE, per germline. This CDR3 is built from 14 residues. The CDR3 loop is CASSPRTENYEQYF. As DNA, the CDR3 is TGTGCCAGCAGCCCCCGGACTGAAAACTACGAGCAGTACTTC.

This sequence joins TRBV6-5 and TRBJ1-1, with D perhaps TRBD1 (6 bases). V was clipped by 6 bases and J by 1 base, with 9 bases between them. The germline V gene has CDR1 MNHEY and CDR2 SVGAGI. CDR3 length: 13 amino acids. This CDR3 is CASRRGGNTEAFF. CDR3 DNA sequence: TGTGCCAGCAGAAGGGGGGGGAACACTGAAGCTTTCTTT.